The present T cell receptor beta chain was sequenced within a study of T cell responses to AZD1222 COVID-19 vaccine. Study-level background: Some second doses came at about 4 weeks and others at about 12 weeks; these were pooled.

Germline CDR1 is SGHRS and CDR2 is YFSETQ. Trimming shortened V by 1 base and J by 4 bases, and 14 bases separated the two germline ends. The CDR3 runs 15 residues. With regard to this clone: Its matching antigen is unknown.

Clones were sequenced by immunoSEQ multiplex PCR, and TCRdb holds only the in-frame ones, with some missing. Counted here are roughly 28,000 clones, around 90% occurring once; the ten biggest clones make up over 1%. Overall study results and limits: Across the whole spike, CD4 TCRs peaked at regions 160-218 and 743-854. Females made up more of the donors, who were largely white British, and clonal diversity may have come out too low.

This chain connects TRBV5-1 to TRBJ1-2; D is ambiguous. This receptor was taken from an adult in good health. The specimen was peripheral blood, collected on day 0 of AZD1222 vaccination. The CDR3 DNA is TGCGCCAGCAGCTTGAACTCTGTAGCTGGCTATGGCTACACCTTC. Its protein product is CASSLNSVAGYGYTF.